This T cell receptor beta chain was sequenced during a study of regulatory T cells in long-lasting Graves disease. Study conclusions and caveats: Public clonotype sharing was higher in persistent than newly diagnosed patients. There were preferences for TRBV28, TRBJ1-2 and TRBJ2-5 in persistent disease.

Time point indicated: persistent/refractory GD, antithyroid drugs over 5 years with positive TRAb. Preparation of the TCR library used RNA extracted from PBMCs. V dropped 6 bases and J dropped 1 base, with 18 bases sitting between them. This CDR3 comprises 16 residues. Germline V CDR1 and CDR2: LNHDA, SQIVND (reference sequence). Note on this clonotype: What it binds is not known.

TCR beta libraries were built with iRepertoire HTBI primers and Arm-PCR of CDR3 regions. TCRdb ran MiXCR on the multiplex PCR reads and lists one entry per CDR3 protein. The data contain some 430,000 distinct CDR3 sequences, 20% to 25% of them seen just once; the ten biggest clones take up roughly 7%. This TCR derives from a female donor with Graves disease. The input for sequencing was peripheral blood mononuclear cells (PBMCs), taken when the disease was refractory, from a patient treated with antithyroid drugs. This chain connects TRBV19 to TRBJ1-1, with D hard to call. In DNA form, the CDR3 reads TGTGCCAGTAGGCCAACACCCGGGCCTAAGAACACTGAAGCTTTCTTT. Translating gives CASRPTPGPKNTEAFF. The full variable domain, with the rest looked up from reference TRBV19 and TRBJ1-1, is DGGITQSPKYLFRKEGQNVTLSCEQNLNHDAMYWYRQDPGQGLRLIYYSQIVNDFQKGDIAEGYSVSREKKESFPLTVTSAQKNPTAFYLCASRPTPGPKNTEAFFGQGTRLTVV.